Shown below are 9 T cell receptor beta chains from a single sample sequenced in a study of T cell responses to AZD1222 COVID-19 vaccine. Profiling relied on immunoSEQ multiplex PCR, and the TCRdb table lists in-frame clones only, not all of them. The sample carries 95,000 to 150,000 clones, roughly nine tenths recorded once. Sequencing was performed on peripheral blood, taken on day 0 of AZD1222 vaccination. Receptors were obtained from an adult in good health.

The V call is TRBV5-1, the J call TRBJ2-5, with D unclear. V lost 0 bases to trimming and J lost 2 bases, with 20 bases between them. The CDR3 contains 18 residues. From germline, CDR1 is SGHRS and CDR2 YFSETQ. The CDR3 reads CASSLERKTPGNQETQYF. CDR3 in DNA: TGCGCCAGCAGCTTGGAACGAAAGACACCCGGTAATCAAGAGACCCAGTACTTC.

In DNA, the CDR3 is TGTGCCAGCAGCTCTGCCGGGGGCGGGCCGCTCTACACAGATACGCAGTATTTT. It is translated as CASSSAGGGPLYTDTQYF. The chain combines TRBV11-3 with TRBJ2-3; D may correspond to TRBD1 or TRBD2 (6 bases each). Germline V CDR1 and CDR2: SGHNT, YENEEA. The CDR3 consists of 18 residues. V was clipped by 4 bases and J by 2 bases, with 22 bases between them. Filled out from reference TRBV11-3 and TRBJ2-3, the complete variable domain reads EAGVVQSPRYKIIEKKQPVAFWCNPISGHNTLYWYLQNLGQGPELLIRYENEEAVDDSQLPKDRFSAERLKGVDSTLKIQPAELGDSAVYLCASSSAGGGPLYTDTQYFGPGTRLTVL.

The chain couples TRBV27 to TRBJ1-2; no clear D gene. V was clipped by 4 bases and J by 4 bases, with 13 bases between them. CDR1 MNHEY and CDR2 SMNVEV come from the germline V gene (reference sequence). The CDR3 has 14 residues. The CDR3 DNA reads TGTGCCAGCAGTTGGGGATCTATCGGCTATGGCTACACCTTC. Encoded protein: CASSWGSIGYGYTF.

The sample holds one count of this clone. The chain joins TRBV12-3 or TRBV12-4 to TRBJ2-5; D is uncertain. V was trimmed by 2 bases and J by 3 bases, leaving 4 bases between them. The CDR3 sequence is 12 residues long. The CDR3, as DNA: TGTGCCAGCAGTTTAACGGAAGAGACCCAGTACTTC. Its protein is CASSLTEETQYF.

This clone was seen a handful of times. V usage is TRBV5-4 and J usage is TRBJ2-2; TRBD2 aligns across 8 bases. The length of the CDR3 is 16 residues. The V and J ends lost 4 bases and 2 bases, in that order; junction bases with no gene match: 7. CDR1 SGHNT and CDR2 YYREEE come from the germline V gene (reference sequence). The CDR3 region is CASSGDGGDNTGELFF. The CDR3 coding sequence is TGTGCCAGCAGCGGAGACGGGGGGGATAACACCGGGGAGCTGTTTTTT.

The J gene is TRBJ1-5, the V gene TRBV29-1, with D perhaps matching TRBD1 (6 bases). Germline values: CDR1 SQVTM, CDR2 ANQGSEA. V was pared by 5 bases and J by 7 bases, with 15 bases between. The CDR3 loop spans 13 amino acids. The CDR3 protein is CSVRGGRDQPQHF. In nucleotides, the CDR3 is TGCAGCGTTCGTGGGGGGCGCGACCAGCCCCAGCATTTT.

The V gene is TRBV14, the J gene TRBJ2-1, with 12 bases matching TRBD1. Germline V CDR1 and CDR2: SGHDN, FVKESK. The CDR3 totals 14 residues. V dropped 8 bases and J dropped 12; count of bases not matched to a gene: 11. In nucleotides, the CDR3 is TGTGCCAGCCGGACCGGGACAGGGGGCCCCGCGCAGTTCTTC. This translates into CASRTGTGGPAQFF.

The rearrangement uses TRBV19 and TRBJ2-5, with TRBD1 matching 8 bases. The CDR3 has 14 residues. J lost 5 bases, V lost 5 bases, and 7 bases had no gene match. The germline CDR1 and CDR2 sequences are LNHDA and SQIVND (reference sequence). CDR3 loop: CASSSARGRETQYF. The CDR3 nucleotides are TGTGCCAGTAGTTCGGCCAGGGGGCGCGAGACCCAGTACTTC.

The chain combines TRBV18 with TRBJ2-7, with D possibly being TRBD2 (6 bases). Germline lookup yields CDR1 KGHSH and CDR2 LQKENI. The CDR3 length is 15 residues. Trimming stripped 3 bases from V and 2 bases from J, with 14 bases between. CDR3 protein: CASSPEGHRTYEQYF. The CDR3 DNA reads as TGTGCCAGCTCACCGGAGGGGCACCGAACCTACGAGCAGTACTTC.